This T cell receptor (beta chain) was identified in a study of tumor and adjacent non-tumor tissue in lung cancer. On the study more broadly: The cohort had around twelve adenocarcinoma, 2 squamous cell and 1 small cell patients. Study results and limitations: Tumor TCR diversity, when higher, was linked to shorter survival. In normal lung, the top 100 clones were significantly more dominant than in tumor.

Trimming took off 10 bases at V and 0 bases at J, with 18 bases between the two ends. Germline CDR1 reads SGHNT; CDR2 reads YENEEA. The CDR3 spans 15 residues. Three rounds of nested PCR, following a modified ARM-PCR protocol, produced the TCRbeta library. Via MiXCR, TCRdb re-called the multiplex PCR reads, giving one row per CDR3 protein. The data show around 99,000 distinct CDR3 sequences, more than 60% seen once. Details on this clonotype: Its antigen is as yet unknown.

This sample's RNA came from whole unsorted tissue. The V and J genes are TRBV11-3 and TRBJ1-1; D is ambiguous. The sequenced sample was lung tumor tissue. The receptor was derived from a woman in her sixties with non-small cell lung cancer. CDR3 residues: CANNSTWTVNTEAFF. The CDR3 DNA reads as TGTGCCAACAACTCAACTTGGACGGTGAACACTGAAGCTTTCTTT.